What follows are 19 T cell receptor beta chains derived from one specimen sequenced in a study of vaccination and CD4 T cells after COVID-19 (dated by TCRdb to 2022 to 2024). No antigen is known for these receptors. What this sample's treatment or condition label stands for: 10-day PBMC culture with coronavirus spike peptide pools or control peptides (ViraFEST assay). CD4+ T cells from unexposed donors were collected before the COVID-19 pandemic (2011-2018). The library was prepared using PCR. These reads were obtained on an Illumina iSeq 100. TCR sequencing of DNA from cultured CD4+ T cells used the Oncomine TCR Beta short-read assay at the Johns Hopkins FTIC core. TCRdb's own reprocessing of the public reads used fastp at Q25 and MiXCR and kept productive beta chains. Each entry merges the rows of one CDR3 protein and shows their most common DNA and genes. Here the sample has a few thousand distinct CDR3 sequences; approximately 40% occur a single time. The top ten hold 43% of the sample.

The specimen sequenced was CD4+ T cells from blood, cultured in vitro. These receptors all come from a human donor in good health.

This clonotype rates as large. This sequence joins TRBV6-1 and TRBJ2-7; no reliable D call. This CDR3 is 14 amino acids long. Trimming took off 7 bases at V and 2 bases at J, with 15 bases between the two ends. Germline-derived CDR1 and CDR2 are MNHNS and SASEGT. The CDR3 spells CASNRWDGPYEQYF. CDR3 bases: TGTGCCAGCAACCGATGGGATGGACCCTACGAGCAGTACTTC.

This clonotype was observed a handful of times. This chain links TRBV7-3 with TRBJ2-3; D tentatively reads TRBD1 or TRBD2 (5 bases each). This CDR3 contains 16 residues. Per germline, CDR1 SGHTA and CDR2 FQGTGA. V lost 5 bases and J lost 2, with 17 bases in between. CDR3 sequence reads: CASSPRPGRYTDTQYF. The CDR3 region has the DNA TGTGCCAGCAGCCCAAGACCGGGACGGTACACAGATACGCAGTATTTT.

This clonotype was counted a few times. V gene TRBV19 combines with J gene TRBJ2-2; D possibly matches TRBD1 or TRBD2 (5 bases each). CDR3 length: 15 residues. Germline V gene lookup returns CDR1 LNHDA and CDR2 SQIVND (reference sequence). V lost 4 bases and J 6 bases, leaving 15 bases between the germline ends. Here the CDR3 reads CASSRDRLSPGELFF. The CDR3 region has the DNA TGTGCCAGTAGTAGGGACCGATTAAGCCCCGGGGAGCTGTTTTTT.

This clonotype is deemed medium-sized (0.01 to 0.1%). The chain couples TRBV15 to TRBJ1-5; D is uncertain. Germline CDR1 LNHNV, CDR2 YYDKDF (reference sequence). V was cut by 1 base and J by 7 bases, with 14 bases left in between. The CDR3 is made up of 15 amino acids. CDR3 coding DNA: TGTGCCACCAGCAGAGCAAGGGTAAGCTCCCAGCCCCAGCATTTT. It specifies CATSRARVSSQPQHF.

The chain links TRBV19 to TRBJ1-5, with D unclear. This CDR3 is 13 amino acids long. Looked up from germline, CDR1 is LNHDA and CDR2 is SQIVND (reference sequence). The V end was cut by 5 bases, the J end by 1 base, with 6 bases between. CDR3 region: CASSSVSNQPQHF. The CDR3 bases are TGTGCCAGTAGTTCAGTGAGCAATCAGCCCCAGCATTTT.

The J gene is TRBJ1-3, the V gene TRBV20-1; a weak D match, TRBD1 (5 bases). The germline V gene encodes CDR1 DFQATT and CDR2 SNEGSKA (reference sequence). Trimming stripped 0 bases from V and 4 bases from J, with 16 bases between. The CDR3 is made up of 16 amino acids. CDR3 sequence (DNA): TGCAGTGCTAGAGATCGGGCCGGGACCCGCGGAAACACCATATATTTT. Amino acids: CSARDRAGTRGNTIYF.

The chain joins TRBV2 to TRBJ1-4; 8 bases map to TRBD1. The CDR3 loop spans 12 amino acids. CDR1 and CDR2 (germline): SNHLY, FYNNEI. The V and J ends lost 8 bases and 7 bases, in that order; junction bases with no gene match: 3. In DNA form, the CDR3 reads TGTGCCAGCCAGGGGGCGGGTGAAAAACTGTTTTTT. This translates into CASQGAGEKLFF.

The chain links TRBV25-1 to TRBJ2-7; D may be TRBD1 or TRBD2 (7 bases each). CDR3 length equals 15 residues. Germline CDR1 reads MGHDK; CDR2 reads SYGVNS. Trimming shortened V by 1 base and J by 7 bases, and 17 bases separated the two germline ends. Here the CDR3 reads CASSEWAGGDTEQYF. DNA for the CDR3: TGTGCCAGCAGTGAATGGGCAGGGGGGGATACGGAGCAGTACTTC.

The chain has TRBV2 and TRBJ2-1, with 7 bases aligning to TRBD1. The germline CDR1 and CDR2 sequences are SNHLY and FYNNEI. This CDR3 has 15 amino acids. The J segment lost 0 bases and the V segment lost 10 bases, leaving 9 bases of the junction unmatched. The CDR3 DNA sequence: TGTGCCATCGTACTAGGGACAGACTCCTACAATGAGCAGTTCTTC. Amino acid sequence: CAIVLGTDSYNEQFF.

Concerning this clonotype: Compared with germline, one end of the junction differs, possibly owing to a read error. The chain carries TRBV12-3 or TRBV12-4 and TRBJ1-5; no definite D call. The CDR3 covers 14 residues. The CDR3 loop is CASSLTPEDQLQHF. Written as DNA, the CDR3 is TGTGCCAGCAGTTTAACCCCGGAGGACCAGCTCCAGCATTTT.

The chain uses TRBV7-9 and TRBJ1-5; TRBD1 aligns across 9 bases. Trimming at V came to 1 base and at J to 5 bases, leaving 3 bases not matched to a gene. In germline, CDR1 is SEHNR, CDR2 FQNEAQ (reference sequence). The CDR3 is 15 residues long. CDR3 sequence reads: CASSLGDRVYQPQHF. As DNA, the CDR3 is TGTGCCAGCAGCTTAGGGGACAGGGTGTATCAGCCCCAGCATTTT.

The rearrangement uses TRBV7-2 and TRBJ2-7; maybe TRBD1 (6 bases). Trimming left V 2 bases short and J 1 base short, with 9 bases between. From germline, CDR1 is SGHTA and CDR2 FQGNSA. This CDR3 spans 14 amino acids. The DNA of the CDR3 is TGTGCCAGCAGCTTAATGACAGGTTCCTACGAGCAGTACTTC. This translates into CASSLMTGSYEQYF.

The rearrangement joins TRBV20-1 to TRBJ2-1; 9 bases are shared with TRBD2. CDR1 DFQATT and CDR2 SNEGSKA come from the germline V gene (reference sequence). The CDR3 runs 15 residues. Trimming at V came to 0 bases and at J to 5 bases, leaving 5 bases not matched to a gene. CDR3 protein: CSARDAAGGNNEQFF. For the CDR3, the DNA is TGCAGTGCTAGAGATGCGGCGGGGGGGAACAATGAGCAGTTCTTC.

This clonotype was picked up a small number of times. The chain uses TRBV7-9 and TRBJ2-3, with D tentatively TRBD2 (5 bases). The germline CDR1 and CDR2 sequences are SEHNR and FQNEAQ (reference sequence). The CDR3 covers 13 residues. V lost 5 bases and J lost 6, with 12 bases in between. CDR3 nucleotides: TGTGCCAGCAGCCTGGACCGCGGGGATACGCAGTATTTT. Its translation: CASSLDRGDTQYF.

There are a few counts of this clonotype. The chain joins TRBV11-3 to TRBJ2-1; 8 bases align to TRBD1. This CDR3 is 15 amino acids long. Losses at the gene ends were 5 bases for V and 4 bases for J; bases not matched to a gene: 7. CDR1 and CDR2 from the germline V gene are SGHNT and YENEEA. The CDR3, as DNA: TGTGCCAGCAGCCGAGGACAGGGAACTTACAATGAGCAGTTCTTC. This sequence encodes CASSRGQGTYNEQFF.

The V and J genes are TRBV28 and TRBJ2-1; 8 bases align to TRBD1. The ends lost 7 bases at V and 0 bases at J; junction bases unmatched: 5. CDR1 is MDHEN and CDR2 is SYDVKM in the germline V gene. The CDR3 runs to 15 residues. Written as DNA, the CDR3 is TGTGCCAGCATCCTGGACAGGGCCTCCTACAATGAGCAGTTCTTC. This sequence encodes CASILDRASYNEQFF.

The chain employs TRBV7-9 and TRBJ2-7, with 8 bases identical to TRBD2. The CDR3 is made up of 14 amino acids. The J segment lost 3 bases and the V segment lost 5 bases, leaving 6 bases of the junction unmatched. Germline V gives CDR1 SEHNR, CDR2 FQNEAQ (reference sequence). The DNA for the CDR3 is TGTGCCAGCAGCATGGCGGGGGGAGACTACGAGCAGTACTTC. Translated, it gives CASSMAGGDYEQYF.

By sample fraction, this clonotype is medium-sized. The chain has TRBV20-1 and TRBJ1-2; the D is unclear. The CDR3 is made up of 13 amino acids. Between the trimmed V and J ends, which lost 5 bases and 5 bases, there was a span of 15 bases. From germline, CDR1 is DFQATT and CDR2 SNEGSKA (reference sequence). CDR3 nucleotides: TGCAGTGCTCATGATGGACGGAGGTATGGCTACACCTTC. Translating gives CSAHDGRRYGYTF.

This clonotype has only a few counts. This chain links TRBV7-3 with TRBJ2-2; D ambiguous. The germline V gene encodes CDR1 SGHTA and CDR2 FQGTGA. This CDR3 is 12 amino acids long. V was trimmed by 5 bases and J by 3 bases, leaving 4 bases between them. Written as DNA, the CDR3 is TGTGCCAGCAGCGGGCACACCGGGGAGCTGTTTTTT. Translation: CASSGHTGELFF.